The T cell receptor (beta chain) under discussion was sequenced for a study of monozygotic twins with inflammatory bowel disease. Broader study findings: Inverse Simpson values showed less TCRbeta diversity in IBD patients than in their healthy co-twins.

With regard to this clonotype: Its cognate antigen is unknown.

CDR3 length: 17 amino acids. Germline V gene lookup returns CDR1 KGHDR and CDR2 SFDVKD. TCRdb reprocessed the 5' RACE reads and reports one entry per CDR3 protein, with no DNA. The table for this sample gives approximately 330,000 distinct CDR3 sequences. The chain combines TRBV24-1 with TRBJ1-5; the TCRdb D gene call, TRBD1, has no DNA to confirm it. The receptor's source is a human donor with ulcerative colitis or Crohn's disease, or a healthy co-twin of an affected twin (not recorded which). Sequenced: blood. The CDR3 protein is CATSVDRVYRSNQPQHF.